This entry concerns a single T cell receptor (beta chain). These data belong to a study of blood T cell repertoires in COVID-19. As for the study in general: Whether acute or convalescent, the COVID-19 samples came from the United States, Italy and Spain.

The repertoire was sequenced with immunoSEQ multiplex PCR; TCRdb's copy has only in-frame clones and lacks some. The profile shows 250,000 to 300,000 clones, 75% to 95% of them singletons. V trimming: 0 bases; J trimming: 3 bases; junction bases outside the gene matches: 6. Germline-derived CDR1 and CDR2 are LGHNA and YSLEER. The CDR3 runs to 16 residues. This chain connects TRBV4-3 to TRBJ2-7; 9 bases agree with TRBD2. Input material: PBMCs or T cells enriched from blood (not recorded which). The sequence was obtained from a woman in her 30s who had recovered from COVID-19. CDR3 loop: CASSQDRATSGYEQYF. CDR3 coding DNA: TGCGCCAGCAGCCAAGATAGGGCGACTAGCGGCTACGAGCAGTACTTC.